This T cell receptor beta chain stems from a study of shared clonotypes between healthy human individuals. The CDR3 spans 15 residues. Per germline, CDR1 SGDLS and CDR2 YYNGEE. Trimming pared 0 bases from V and 4 bases from J, leaving 13 bases between. Study-wide findings and caveats: A small donor pool kept down the genetic and exposure-history diversity that was represented.

This clone has ten or more counts. Antigen: not known. Clones were sequenced by immunoSEQ multiplex PCR, and TCRdb holds only the in-frame ones, with some missing. The repertoire holds about 460,000 clones, with over 60% as singletons. The chain is built from TRBV9 and TRBJ1-1, with D maybe TRBD1 (5 bases). The sequence derives from a woman in her forties in good health. Some clones in this sample may be carry-over from other donors' samples. The sequenced sample consisted of PBMCs. CDR3 DNA: TGTGCCAGCAGCGTAGATGCTGGCCAGGGCACTGAAGCTTTCTTT. This codes for CASSVDAGQGTEAFF. Full variable domain (remainder filled in from reference TRBV9 and TRBJ1-1): DSGVTQTPKHLITATGQRVTLRCSPRSGDLSVYWYQQSLDQGLQFLIQYYNGEERAKGNILERFSAQQFPDLHSELNLSSLELGDSALYFCASSVDAGQGTEAFFGQGTRLTVV.